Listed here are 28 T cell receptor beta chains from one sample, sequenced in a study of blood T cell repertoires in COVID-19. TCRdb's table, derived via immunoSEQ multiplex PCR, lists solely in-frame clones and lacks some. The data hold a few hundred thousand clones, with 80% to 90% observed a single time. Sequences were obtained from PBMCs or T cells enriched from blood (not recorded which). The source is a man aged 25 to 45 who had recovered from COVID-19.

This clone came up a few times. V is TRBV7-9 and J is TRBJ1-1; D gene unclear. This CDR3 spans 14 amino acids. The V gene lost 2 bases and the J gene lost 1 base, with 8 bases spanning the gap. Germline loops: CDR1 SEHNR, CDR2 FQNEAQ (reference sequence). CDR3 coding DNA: TGTGCCAGCAGCTTACTGTACAAGAACACTGAAGCTTTCTTT. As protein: CASSLLYKNTEAFF.

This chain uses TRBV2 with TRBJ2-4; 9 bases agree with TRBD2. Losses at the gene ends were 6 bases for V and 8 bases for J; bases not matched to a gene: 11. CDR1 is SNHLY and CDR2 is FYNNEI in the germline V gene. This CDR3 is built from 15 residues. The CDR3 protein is CASRDPGLALDIQYF. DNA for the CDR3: TGTGCCAGCAGGGATCCGGGACTAGCATTAGACATTCAGTACTTC.

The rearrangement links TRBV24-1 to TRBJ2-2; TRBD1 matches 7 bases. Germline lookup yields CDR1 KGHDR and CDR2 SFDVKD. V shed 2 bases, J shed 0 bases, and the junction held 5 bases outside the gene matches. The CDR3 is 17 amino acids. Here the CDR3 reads CATSDSIQGSNTGELFF. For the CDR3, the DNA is TGTGCCACCAGTGATTCCATACAGGGGTCGAACACCGGGGAGCTGTTTTTT.

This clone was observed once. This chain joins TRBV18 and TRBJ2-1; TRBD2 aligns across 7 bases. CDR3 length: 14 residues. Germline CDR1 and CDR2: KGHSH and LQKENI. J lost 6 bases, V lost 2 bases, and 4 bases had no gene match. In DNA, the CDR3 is TGTGCCAGCTCACCAAGGGGAGGGTTCAATGAGCAGTTCTTC. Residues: CASSPRGGFNEQFF.

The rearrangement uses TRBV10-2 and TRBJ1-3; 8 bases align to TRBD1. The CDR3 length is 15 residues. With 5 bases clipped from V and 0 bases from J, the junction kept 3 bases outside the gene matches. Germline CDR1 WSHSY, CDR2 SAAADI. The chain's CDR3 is CASSRDRRSGNTIYF. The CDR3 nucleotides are TGCGCCAGCAGTAGGGACAGGCGCTCTGGAAACACCATATATTTT.

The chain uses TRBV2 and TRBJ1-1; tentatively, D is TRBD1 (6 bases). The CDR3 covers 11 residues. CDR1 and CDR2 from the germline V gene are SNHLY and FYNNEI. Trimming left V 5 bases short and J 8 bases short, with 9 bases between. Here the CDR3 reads CASSQTGEAFF. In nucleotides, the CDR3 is TGTGCCAGCAGTCAAACAGGGGAAGCTTTCTTT.

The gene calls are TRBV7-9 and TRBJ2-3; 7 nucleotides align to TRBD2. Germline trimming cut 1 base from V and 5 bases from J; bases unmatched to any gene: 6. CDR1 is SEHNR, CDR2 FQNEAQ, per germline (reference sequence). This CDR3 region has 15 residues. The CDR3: CASSLVMRERDTQYF. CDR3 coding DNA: TGTGCCAGCAGCTTAGTGATGCGGGAGCGAGATACGCAGTATTTT.

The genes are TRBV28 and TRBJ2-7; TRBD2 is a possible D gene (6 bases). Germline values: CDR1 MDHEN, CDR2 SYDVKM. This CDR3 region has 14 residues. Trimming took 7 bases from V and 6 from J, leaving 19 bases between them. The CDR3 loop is CASTLGGFQVEQYF. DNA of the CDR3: TGTGCCAGCACCTTGGGGGGTTTCCAGGTCGAGCAGTACTTC.

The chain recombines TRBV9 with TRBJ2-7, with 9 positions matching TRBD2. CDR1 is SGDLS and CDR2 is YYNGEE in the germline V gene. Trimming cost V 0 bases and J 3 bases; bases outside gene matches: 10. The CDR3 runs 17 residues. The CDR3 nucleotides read TGTGCCAGCAGCGTAGGAGGGGCGTCTAGCGGGAACTACGAGCAGTACTTC. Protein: CASSVGGASSGNYEQYF.

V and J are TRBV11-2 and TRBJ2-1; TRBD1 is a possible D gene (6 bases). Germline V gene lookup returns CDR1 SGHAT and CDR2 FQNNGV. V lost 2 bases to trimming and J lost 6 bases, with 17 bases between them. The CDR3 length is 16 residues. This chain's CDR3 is CASSLRDTRKINEQFF. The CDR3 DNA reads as TGTGCCAGCAGCTTAAGGGACACCAGAAAAATCAATGAGCAGTTCTTC.

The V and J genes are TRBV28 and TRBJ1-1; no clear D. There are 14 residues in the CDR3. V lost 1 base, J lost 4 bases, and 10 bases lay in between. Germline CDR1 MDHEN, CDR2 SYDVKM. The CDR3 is CASSLYTSITEAFF. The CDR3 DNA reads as TGTGCCAGCAGTTTATACACCTCGATCACTGAAGCTTTCTTT. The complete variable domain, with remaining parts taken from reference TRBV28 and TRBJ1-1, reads DVKVTQSSRYLVKRTGEKVFLECVQDMDHENMFWYRQDPGLGLRLIYFSYDVKMKEKGDIPEGYSVSREKKERFSLILESASTNQTSMYLCASSLYTSITEAFFGQGTRLTVV.

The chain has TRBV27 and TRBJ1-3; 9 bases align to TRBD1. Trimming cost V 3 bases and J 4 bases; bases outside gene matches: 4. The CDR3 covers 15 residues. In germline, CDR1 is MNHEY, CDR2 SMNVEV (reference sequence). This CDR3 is CASSFGQGKGNTIYF. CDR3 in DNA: TGTGCCAGCAGTTTTGGACAGGGGAAAGGAAACACCATATATTTT.

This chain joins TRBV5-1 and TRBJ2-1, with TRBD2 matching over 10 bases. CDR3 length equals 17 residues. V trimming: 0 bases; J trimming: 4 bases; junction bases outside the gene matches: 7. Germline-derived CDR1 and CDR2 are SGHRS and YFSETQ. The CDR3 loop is CASSLDQAGGRYNEQFF. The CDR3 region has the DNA TGCGCCAGCAGCTTGGATCAAGCGGGAGGGCGGTACAATGAGCAGTTCTTC.

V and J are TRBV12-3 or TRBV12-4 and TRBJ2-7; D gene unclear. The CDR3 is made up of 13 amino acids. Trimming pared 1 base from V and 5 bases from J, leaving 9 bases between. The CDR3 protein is CASSLGDRDEQYF. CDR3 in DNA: TGTGCCAGCAGTTTAGGTGATCGCGACGAGCAGTACTTC.

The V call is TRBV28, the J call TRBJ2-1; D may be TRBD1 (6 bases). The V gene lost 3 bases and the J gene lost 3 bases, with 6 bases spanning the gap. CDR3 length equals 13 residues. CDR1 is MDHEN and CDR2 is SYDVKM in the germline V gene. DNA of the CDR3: TGTGCCAGCAGTTTGGACAGCTACAATGAGCAGTTCTTC. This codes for CASSLDSYNEQFF.

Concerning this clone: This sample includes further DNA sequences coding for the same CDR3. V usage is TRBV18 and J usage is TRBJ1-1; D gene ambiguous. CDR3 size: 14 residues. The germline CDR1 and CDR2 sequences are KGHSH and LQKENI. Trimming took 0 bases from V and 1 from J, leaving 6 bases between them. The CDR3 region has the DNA TGTGCCAGCTCACCACCGAGCGGGAACACTGAAGCTTTCTTT. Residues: CASSPPSGNTEAFF.

CDR3 region: CAWSIPGLSLRDTQYF. The CDR3 DNA follows: TGTGCCTGGAGTATCCCGGGACTATCCCTTCGAGATACGCAGTATTTT. This chain links TRBV30 with TRBJ2-3; 7 nucleotides agree with TRBD2. Germline CDR1 is GTSNPN and CDR2 is SVGIG (reference sequence). V was clipped by 2 bases and J by 5 bases; unmatched bases: 13. The CDR3 spans 16 residues.

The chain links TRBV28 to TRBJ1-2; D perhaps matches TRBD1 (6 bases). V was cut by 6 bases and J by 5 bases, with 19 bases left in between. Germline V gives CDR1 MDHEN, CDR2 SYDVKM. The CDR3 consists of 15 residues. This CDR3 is CASSSPGTREYGYTF. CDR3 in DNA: TGTGCCAGCAGCTCCCCCGGGACAAGAGAATATGGCTACACCTTC.

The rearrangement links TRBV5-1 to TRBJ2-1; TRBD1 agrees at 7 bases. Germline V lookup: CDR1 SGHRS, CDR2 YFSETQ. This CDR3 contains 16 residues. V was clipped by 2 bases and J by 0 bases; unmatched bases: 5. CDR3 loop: CASSLPGQSSYNEQFF. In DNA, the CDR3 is TGCGCCAGCAGCTTACCGGGACAGAGCTCCTACAATGAGCAGTTCTTC. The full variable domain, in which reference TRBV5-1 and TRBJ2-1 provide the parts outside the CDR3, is KAGVTQTPRYLIKTRGQQVTLSCSPISGHRSVSWYQQTPGQGLQFLFEYFSETQRNKGNFPGRFSGRQFSNSRSEMNVSTLELGDSALYLCASSLPGQSSYNEQFFGPGTRLTVL.

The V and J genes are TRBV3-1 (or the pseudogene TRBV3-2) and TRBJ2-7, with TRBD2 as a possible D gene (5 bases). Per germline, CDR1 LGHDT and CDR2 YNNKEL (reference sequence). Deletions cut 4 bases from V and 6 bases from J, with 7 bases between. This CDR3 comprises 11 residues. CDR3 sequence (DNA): TGTGCCAGCAGCCGACGGGGCGAGCAGTACTTC. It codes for CASSRRGEQYF.

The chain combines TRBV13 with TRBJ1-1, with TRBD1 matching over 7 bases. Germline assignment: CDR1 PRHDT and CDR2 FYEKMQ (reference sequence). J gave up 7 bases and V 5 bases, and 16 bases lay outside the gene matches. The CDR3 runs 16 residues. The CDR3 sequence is CASSQGTALGGSEAFF. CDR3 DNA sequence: TGTGCCAGCAGCCAAGGGACAGCCCTCGGAGGAAGTGAAGCTTTCTTT.

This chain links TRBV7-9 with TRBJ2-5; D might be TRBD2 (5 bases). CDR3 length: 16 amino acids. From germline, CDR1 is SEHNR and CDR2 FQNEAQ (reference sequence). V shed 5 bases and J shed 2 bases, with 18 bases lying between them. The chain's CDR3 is CASSPWIGETQETQYF. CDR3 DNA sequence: TGTGCCAGCAGCCCGTGGATCGGGGAAACGCAAGAGACCCAGTACTTC.

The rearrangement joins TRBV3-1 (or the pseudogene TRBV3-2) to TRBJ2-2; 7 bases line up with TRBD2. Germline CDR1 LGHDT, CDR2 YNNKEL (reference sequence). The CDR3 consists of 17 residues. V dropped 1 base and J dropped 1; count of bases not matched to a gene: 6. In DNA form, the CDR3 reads TGTGCCAGCAGCCAAGGCGGCGGGAGCTTGAACACCGGGGAGCTGTTTTTT. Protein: CASSQGGGSLNTGELFF.

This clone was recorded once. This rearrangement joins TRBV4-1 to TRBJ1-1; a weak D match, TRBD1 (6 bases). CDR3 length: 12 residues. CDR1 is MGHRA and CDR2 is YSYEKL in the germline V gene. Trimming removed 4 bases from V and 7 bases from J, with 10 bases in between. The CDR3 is CASSRTVDEAFF. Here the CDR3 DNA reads TGCGCCAGCAGCCGGACAGTAGATGAAGCTTTCTTT.

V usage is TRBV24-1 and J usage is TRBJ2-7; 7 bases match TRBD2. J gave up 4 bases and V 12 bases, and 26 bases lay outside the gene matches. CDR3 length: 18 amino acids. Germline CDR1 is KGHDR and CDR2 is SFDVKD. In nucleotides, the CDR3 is TGTGCCGCCTCGGGAGGACGGAGGTCACTAAATTCAGCATACGAGCAGTACTTC. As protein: CAASGGRRSLNSAYEQYF.

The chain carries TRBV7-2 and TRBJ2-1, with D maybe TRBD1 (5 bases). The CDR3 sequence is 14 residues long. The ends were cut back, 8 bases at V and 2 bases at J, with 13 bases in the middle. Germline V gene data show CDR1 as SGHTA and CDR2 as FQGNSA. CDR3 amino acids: CASVSGFPYNEQFF. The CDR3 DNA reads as TGTGCCAGCGTCTCAGGGTTCCCCTACAATGAGCAGTTCTTC.

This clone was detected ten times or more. The CDR3 reads CARRVAGEDYEQYF. The DNA for the CDR3 is TGTGCCAGGCGGGTAGCGGGGGAAGACTACGAGCAGTACTTC. The V call is TRBV19, the J call TRBJ2-7, with TRBD2 identical over 9 bases. Trimming cost V 9 bases and J 3 bases; bases outside gene matches: 9. The CDR3 consists of 14 residues. Germline V gene data show CDR1 as LNHDA and CDR2 as SQIVND (reference sequence).

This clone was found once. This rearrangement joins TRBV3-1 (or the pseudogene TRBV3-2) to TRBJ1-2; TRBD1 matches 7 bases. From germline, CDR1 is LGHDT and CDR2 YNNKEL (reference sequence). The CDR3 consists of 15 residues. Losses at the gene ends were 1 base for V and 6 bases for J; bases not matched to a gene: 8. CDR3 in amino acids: CASSQGPGTENGYTF. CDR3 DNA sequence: TGTGCCAGCAGCCAAGGGCCCGGGACAGAAAATGGCTACACCTTC.